The TCR beta chain under discussion was sequenced for a study of blood T cell repertoires in COVID-19. As for the study in general: The analysed material was cDNA or gDNA that came from T cells, B-cell-depleted T cells, or PBMCs.

The repertoire was sequenced with immunoSEQ multiplex PCR; TCRdb's copy has only in-frame clones and lacks some. The data contain 90,000 or so clones, roughly 82% of them seen just once; the ten biggest clones take up under 8.5%. The specimen was peripheral blood. The clonotype comes from a man aged 45-65 years with active COVID-19.

The CDR3 here is CASSSGRTSGPYNEQFF. The CDR3 DNA follows: TGTGCCAGCAGCTCCGGTCGGACTAGCGGGCCCTACAATGAGCAGTTCTTC. The rearrangement links TRBV11-3 to TRBJ2-1; 11 bases line up with TRBD2. With 4 bases clipped from V and 2 bases from J, the junction kept 7 bases outside the gene matches. This CDR3 is built from 17 residues. CDR1 and CDR2 (germline): SGHNT, YENEEA.